This section outlines one T cell receptor beta chain sequence together with its context. Other nucleotide sequences from this sample produce the same CDR3. The data belong to a study of blood T cell repertoires in COVID-19. This CDR3 has 11 amino acids. Trimming shortened V by 1 base and J by 6 bases, and 7 bases separated the two germline ends. Germline loops: CDR1 DFQATT, CDR2 SNEGSKA (reference sequence). Only in-frame clones appear in the TCRdb table, and some are missing; sequencing was by immunoSEQ multiplex PCR. The profile shows some 190,000 clones, 80% of them singletons. Sequencing used peripheral blood. This clonotype was sampled from a man aged 55 to 70 with acute or convalescent COVID-19. V is TRBV20-1 and J is TRBJ2-7; D possibly corresponds to TRBD2 (5 bases). The DNA for the CDR3 is TGCAGTGCTAGAGGCGGGTTCGAGCAGTACTTC. Encoded protein: CSARGGFEQYF.